This T cell receptor (beta chain) was recorded in a study of blood T cell repertoires in COVID-19. Overall study: Samples representing acute and convalescent COVID-19 were sourced from the United States, Italy and Spain. T cells, B-cell-depleted T cells, or PBMCs supplied cDNA or gDNA.

Followed over time, Seattle patients had been enrolled while infection was active. As processed by the authors: Amplified reference gene primers provided the basis for estimating nucleated cell counts. The table came from immunoSEQ multiplex PCR; TCRdb's copy has only in-frame clones and leaves some out. V, J and clone size derive from that table, while D and trimming were established from the DNA sequence. The repertoire holds a few hundred thousand clones, with 80% to 85% as singletons. Germline V gene lookup returns CDR1 SGHDT and CDR2 YYEEEE. The CDR3 has 14 residues. Between the trimmed V and J ends, which lost 1 base and 4 bases, there was a span of 9 bases.

The V gene is TRBV5-6, the J gene TRBJ1-5; maybe TRBD1 (6 bases). Input material: peripheral blood. The sequence came from a person aged 70 to 79 with COVID-19, enrolled during active disease. The CDR3, as DNA: TGTGCCAGCAGCTTGATAAGGGGGAATCAGCCCCAGCATTTT. Amino acids: CASSLIRGNQPQHF.